The 20 T cell receptor beta chains listed next were all sequenced from one sample in a study of blood T cell repertoires in COVID-19. Libraries were prepared by immunoSEQ multiplex PCR; TCRdb keeps only in-frame clonotypes and omits some of them. The top ten clones hold approximately 1.5% of a sample with about 410,000 clones, nearly 90% of them seen once. The sample was PBMCs or T cells enriched from blood (not recorded which). The receptors come from a woman aged 25 to 39 who had recovered from COVID-19.

This clone was counted a few times. The chain joins TRBV4-2 to TRBJ2-2; 7 bases are shared with TRBD2. The germline V gene has CDR1 LGHNA and CDR2 YNFKEQ. CDR3 length: 17 amino acids. Trimming took 4 bases from V and 4 from J; bases not matched to a gene: 12. The CDR3, as DNA: TGTGCCAGCAGCCTCACTAGCAGCGGGATCGCCACCGGGGAGCTGTTTTTT. Its protein is CASSLTSSGIATGELFF.

The CDR3 is CASRGETYEQYF. In nucleotides, the CDR3 is TGTGCCAGCAGAGGGGAAACCTACGAGCAGTACTTC. The rearrangement links TRBV2 to TRBJ2-7, with D perhaps matching TRBD1 (5 bases). Trimming cost V 6 bases and J 2 bases, with 8 bases left between them. This CDR3 spans 12 amino acids. CDR1 SNHLY and CDR2 FYNNEI come from the germline V gene.

This clone occurred once. This chain links TRBV6-1 with TRBJ1-5, with 9 bases fitting TRBD1. V was pared by 3 bases and J by 9 bases, with 6 bases of the junction left unmatched. The germline V gene encodes CDR1 MNHNS and CDR2 SASEGT. This CDR3 has 14 residues. The CDR3 bases are TGTGCCAGCAGTGATGGACAGGGGAATTGGCCCCAGCATTTT. Its translation is CASSDGQGNWPQHF.

The V gene is TRBV5-1, the J gene TRBJ1-4; D gene uncertain. The germline V gene has CDR1 SGHRS and CDR2 YFSETQ. V was cut by 7 bases and J by 14 bases, with 18 bases left in between. The CDR3 contains 12 residues. The CDR3 spells CASSLKGGVLFF. In DNA form, the CDR3 reads TGCGCCAGCTCGCTAAAAGGTGGAGTCCTGTTTTTT.

J is TRBJ2-1 and V is TRBV4-1, with D hard to call. The CDR3 covers 15 residues. Germline CDR1 reads MGHRA; CDR2 reads YSYEKL. The ends were cut back, 3 bases at V and 3 bases at J, with 12 bases in the middle. The CDR3 sequence: CASSHPNALYNEQFF. DNA of the CDR3: TGCGCCAGCAGCCACCCTAACGCCCTCTACAATGAGCAGTTCTTC.

The chain couples TRBV7-9 to TRBJ2-1, with D tentatively TRBD2 (6 bases). CDR1 and CDR2 from the germline V gene are SEHNR and FQNEAQ (reference sequence). The CDR3 loop spans 15 amino acids. Trimming stripped 1 base from V and 13 bases from J, with 20 bases between. In nucleotides, the CDR3 is TGTGCCAGCAGCTTAGTGGGCTACTCCTGGGCGGGACAGTTCTTC. Residues: CASSLVGYSWAGQFF. The complete variable domain, with remaining parts taken from reference TRBV7-9 and TRBJ2-1, reads DTGVSQNPRHKITKRGQNVTFRCDPISEHNRLYWYRQTLGQGPEFLTYFQNEAQLEKSRLLSDRFSAERPKGSFSTLEIQRTEQGDSAMYLCASSLVGYSWAGQFFGPGTRLTVL.

The J gene is TRBJ2-7, the V gene TRBV19; D might be TRBD2 (5 bases). Per the germline V gene, CDR1 is LNHDA and CDR2 is SQIVND (reference sequence). The length of the CDR3 is 14 residues. The V and J ends lost 5 bases and 5 bases respectively, with 16 bases between them. In nucleotides, the CDR3 is TGTGCCAGTAGTGCCGCCGAGGGTCCCCACGAGCAGTACTTC. Translated, it gives CASSAAEGPHEQYF. The full variable domain, completed using reference TRBV19 and TRBJ2-7, is DGGITQSPKYLFRKEGQNVTLSCEQNLNHDAMYWYRQDPGQGLRLIYYSQIVNDFQKGDIAEGYSVSREKKESFPLTVTSAQKNPTAFYLCASSAAEGPHEQYFGPGTRLTVT.

J is TRBJ1-2 and V is TRBV3-1 (or the pseudogene TRBV3-2); 9 positions match TRBD1. This CDR3 has 14 residues. Germline trimming cut 1 base from V and 8 bases from J; bases unmatched to any gene: 5. Germline values: CDR1 LGHDT, CDR2 YNNKEL (reference sequence). The DNA of the CDR3 is TGTGCCAGCAGCCAAGCCGGGACAGGGAGAGGCTACACCTTC. It yields the protein CASSQAGTGRGYTF.

The DNA of the CDR3 is TGCGCCAGCAGCCAAGTTCGAAAGCGGATGGATTCCGCCGGGGAGCTGTTTTTT. This gives the protein CASSQVRKRMDSAGELFF. The chain carries TRBV4-1 and TRBJ2-2, with a tentative D call TRBD2 (5 bases). The CDR3 sequence is 18 residues long. Trimming pared 1 base from V and 6 bases from J, leaving 21 bases between. CDR1 is MGHRA, CDR2 YSYEKL, per germline.

The chain links TRBV21-1 to TRBJ1-2. TRBV21-1 is deemed a pseudogene. This CDR3 comprises 16 residues. The CDR3 sequence is CASSKVRRLPNFGYTF. The CDR3 DNA reads as TGTGCCAGCAGCAAAGTTAGGAGGCTCCCCAATTTTGGCTACACCTTC.

V gene TRBV6-6 combines with J gene TRBJ2-3, with 13 bases matching TRBD2. In germline, CDR1 is MNHNY, CDR2 SVGAGI (reference sequence). The CDR3 totals 18 residues. V lost 5 bases and J lost 0; bases outside the gene matches: 8. CDR3 nucleotides: TGTGCCAGCAGTCTCAGGGGGGGACTAGCGGGAAGCACAGATACGCAGTATTTT. It translates to CASSLRGGLAGSTDTQYF.

The genes are TRBV30 and TRBJ1-2; no clear D. CDR1 and CDR2 from the germline V gene are GTSNPN and SVGIG (reference sequence). The CDR3 is 13 amino acids. Trimming left V 1 base short and J 4 bases short, with 10 bases between. The CDR3 region is CAWSAHRVYGYTF. The CDR3 bases are TGTGCCTGGAGTGCGCATCGAGTCTATGGCTACACCTTC. Full variable domain (rest looked up from reference TRBV30 and TRBJ1-2): SQTIHQWPATLVQPVGSPLSLECTVEGTSNPNLYWYRQAAGRGLQLLFYSVGIGQISSEVPQNLSASRPQDRQFILSSKKLLLSDSGFYLCAWSAHRVYGYTFGSGTRLTVV.

The chain joins TRBV19 to TRBJ2-5; D might be TRBD1 (6 bases). Germline-derived CDR1 and CDR2 are LNHDA and SQIVND (reference sequence). V lost 5 bases to trimming and J lost 5 bases, with 15 bases between them. This CDR3 is 14 amino acids long. The CDR3 spells CASSGGATGETQYF. The CDR3, as DNA: TGTGCCAGTAGTGGGGGCGCGACGGGGGAGACCCAGTACTTC.

The CDR3 region has the DNA TGTGCCAGCAGTTACTCCCATCCCAGCGCTGAAGCTTTCTTT. This sequence encodes CASSYSHPSAEAFF. The J gene is TRBJ1-1, the V gene TRBV6-5; no clear D. Germline CDR1 reads MNHEY; CDR2 reads SVGAGI. The CDR3 runs 14 residues. V lost 0 bases to trimming and J lost 6 bases, with 11 bases between them.

The chain uses TRBV29-1 and TRBJ1-2; D remains unclear. CDR3 length: 12 residues. The V end was cut by 4 bases, the J end by 4 bases, with 10 bases between. Per germline, CDR1 SQVTM and CDR2 ANQGSEA. DNA for the CDR3: TGCAGCGTTGGAGGCGGCTCCTATGGCTACACCTTC. Encoded protein: CSVGGGSYGYTF.

CDR3 sequence (DNA): TGTGCCAGCAGTTACTCGATTGGGGGCGAGAGGGCTTTCTTT. Protein product: CASSYSIGGERAFF. The V call is TRBV6-5, the J call TRBJ1-1, with a tentative D call TRBD1 (6 bases). The CDR3 is 14 residues long. Germline V CDR1 and CDR2: MNHEY, SVGAGI. V was shortened by 0 bases and J by 11 bases, with 16 bases between the two germline ends.

The V gene is TRBV7-8, the J gene TRBJ1-5, with 8 positions matching TRBD1. V lost 3 bases and J lost 4; bases outside the gene matches: 5. This CDR3 has 15 residues. Germline V gene lookup returns CDR1 SGHVS and CDR2 FQNEAQ. CDR3 sequence reads: CASSLDRVGNQPQHF. The CDR3 nucleotides are TGTGCCAGCAGCTTGGACAGGGTTGGGAATCAGCCCCAGCATTTT.

The genes are TRBV19 and TRBJ1-1; D is unclear. The CDR3 has 13 residues. The germline V and J ends were trimmed by 1 base and 3 bases, with 6 bases remaining between them. Per the germline V gene, CDR1 is LNHDA and CDR2 is SQIVND (reference sequence). The CDR3 region has the DNA TGTGCCAGTAGTATAGCCGTCCACACTGAAGCTTTCTTT. Residues: CASSIAVHTEAFF.

The V and J genes are TRBV7-2 and TRBJ2-3, with TRBD2 matching over 7 bases. CDR1 SGHTA and CDR2 FQGNSA come from the germline V gene. The CDR3 extends over 14 amino acids. The ends lost 6 bases at V and 2 bases at J; junction bases unmatched: 5. The DNA of the CDR3 is TGTGCCAGCAGTTTCGGGGGGTACACAGATACGCAGTATTTT. Protein product: CASSFGGYTDTQYF.

This chain links TRBV5-6 with TRBJ2-1; D not certain. Trimming removed 4 bases from V and 0 bases from J, with 14 bases in between. CDR1 and CDR2 (germline): SGHDT, YYEEEE. This CDR3 spans 16 amino acids. The CDR3 region is CASSRELRGSYNEQFF. CDR3 DNA sequence: TGTGCCAGCAGCCGAGAGCTCAGAGGCTCCTACAATGAGCAGTTCTTC.